The present entry profiles one TCR beta chain with its context. Per germline, CDR1 SNHLY and CDR2 FYNNEI. Trimming took off 3 bases at V and 8 bases at J, with 13 bases between the two ends. The CDR3 runs to 13 residues. The data stem from a study of blood T cell repertoires in COVID-19. Per the original methods: Reference gene primer amplification gave nucleated cell count estimates. The repertoire was sequenced with immunoSEQ multiplex PCR; TCRdb's copy has only in-frame clones and lacks some. V and J calls and clone size are as listed in that table; D and trimming were resolved from the DNA. The sample carries around 200,000 clones, 86% recorded once.

The origin of this receptor is a woman aged 45 to 65 with acute or convalescent COVID-19. The chain couples TRBV2 to TRBJ1-2, with D possibly matching TRBD1 (6 bases). What was sequenced was peripheral blood. Here the CDR3 reads CASSDSGVEGYTF. DNA for the CDR3: TGTGCCAGCAGTGATTCAGGGGTCGAGGGCTACACCTTC.